This T cell receptor beta chain emerged from a study of blood T cell repertoires in COVID-19. Original data processing: Using reference gene primer amplification, nucleated cell counts were estimated. The protocol was immunoSEQ multiplex PCR, while the TCRdb copy is restricted to in-frame clones and leaves out a portion. V and J calls and clone size are copied from that table; D and trimming were computed from the DNA. The data contain almost 200,000 clones, roughly nine tenths of them singletons. Recruits, aged roughly 18 to 95 years, lived in 20 to 30 US areas. The germline V gene encodes CDR1 MNHEY and CDR2 SVGAGI. This CDR3 has 16 amino acids. Losses at the gene ends were 4 bases for V and 7 bases for J; bases not matched to a gene: 15.

V gene TRBV6-5 combines with J gene TRBJ2-7; 8 bases are a match to TRBD1. This TCR came from a woman aged 18-30 years who had recovered from COVID-19. The sequencing sample was made of PBMCs or T cells enriched from blood (not recorded which). This CDR3 reads CASSSPSGGQAEEQYF. CDR3 nucleotides: TGTGCCAGCAGTTCCCCTTCCGGGGGACAGGCTGAGGAGCAGTACTTC.